Listed below are T cell receptor beta chains from one sample, sequenced in a study of early T cells in non-severe SARS-CoV-2 infection. TCRdb reanalysed the 5' RACE reads using MiXCR and keeps one entry per CDR3 protein. The table lists about 130,000 distinct CDR3 sequences, 14% to 15% of them singletons. Source material: whole blood. Receptor source: an adult who was a healthcare worker with PCR-confirmed SARS-CoV-2 infection or an uninfected control (not recorded which). Each CDR3 is given with its conserved first and last residue. Each record gives: J gene, clone size, D gene, CDR3 length, V gene, CDR3 protein, CDR3 DNA. D genes are given only for firm matches. Not every row has a clone size; where given, it reads once, few, many or a size class.

J gene: TRBJ2-3
clone size: .
D gene: .
CDR3 length: 13
V gene: TRBV20-1
CDR3 protein: CSAQPQEVYTQYF
CDR3 DNA: TGCAGTGCCCAGCCGCAGGAAGTATATACGCAGTATTTT

J gene: TRBJ2-5
clone size: few
D gene: TRBD2
CDR3 length: 14
V gene: TRBV30
CDR3 protein: CAWTVELAEETQYF
CDR3 DNA: TGTGCCTGGACGGTGGAGCTAGCGGAAGAGACCCAGTACTTC

J gene: TRBJ1-2
clone size: .
D gene: .
CDR3 length: 14
V gene: TRBV29-1
CDR3 protein: CSVSPGDPAYGYTF
CDR3 DNA: TGCAGCGTTAGCCCCGGGGACCCAGCATATGGCTACACCTTC

J gene: TRBJ1-2
clone size: few
D gene: TRBD1
CDR3 length: 13
V gene: TRBV19
CDR3 protein: CASSVQGARGYTF
CDR3 DNA: TGTGCCAGTAGCGTACAGGGGGCGAGGGGCTACACCTTC

J gene: TRBJ2-5
clone size: few
D gene: .
CDR3 length: 15
V gene: TRBV29-1
CDR3 protein: CSVSGTATGGETQYF
CDR3 DNA: TGCAGCGTTTCAGGGACGGCTACCGGGGGAGAGACCCAGTACTTC

J gene: TRBJ2-6
clone size: few
D gene: .
CDR3 length: 14
V gene: TRBV6-1
CDR3 protein: CASSGFSGANVLTF
CDR3 DNA: TGTGCCAGCAGTGGGTTCTCTGGGGCCAACGTCCTGACTTTC

J gene: TRBJ2-5
clone size: few
D gene: TRBD1
CDR3 length: 16
V gene: TRBV24-1
CDR3 protein: CATSDPGTGWSETQYF
CDR3 DNA: TGTGCCACCAGTGATCCCGGGACAGGGTGGTCGGAGACCCAGTACTTC

J gene: TRBJ2-3
clone size: .
D gene: .
CDR3 length: 13
V gene: TRBV5-6
CDR3 protein: CASSLAIGNTQYF
CDR3 DNA: TGTGCCAGCAGCTTGGCCATCGGGAATACGCAGTATTTT

J gene: TRBJ2-5
clone size: few
D gene: .
CDR3 length: 12
V gene: TRBV3-1
CDR3 protein: CASNFRQETQYF
CDR3 DNA: TGTGCCAGCAACTTCCGGCAAGAGACCCAGTACTTC

J gene: TRBJ2-7
clone size: few
D gene: .
CDR3 length: 14
V gene: TRBV5-1
CDR3 protein: CASSLVLARYEQYF
CDR3 DNA: TGCGCCAGCAGCTTGGTGCTAGCGCGTTACGAGCAGTACTTC

J gene: TRBJ2-1
clone size: few
D gene: .
CDR3 length: 11
V gene: TRBV7-2
CDR3 protein: CASTASLRQFF
CDR3 DNA: TGTGCCAGCACCGCCTCCCTCCGGCAGTTCTTC

J gene: TRBJ2-4
clone size: few
D gene: .
CDR3 length: 14
V gene: TRBV9
CDR3 protein: CASSVGISSVIQYF
CDR3 DNA: TGTGCCAGCAGCGTTGGTATTTCGAGTGTCATTCAGTACTTC